This T cell receptor beta chain was retrieved from a study of T cells in Graves' hyperthyroidism and ophthalmopathy. Authors of the study amplified TCR beta CDR3 regions from RNA transcripts. The TCR CDR3 was amplified in a first-round RT-PCR using the HTBI primer set. A single record per CDR3 protein comes from TCRdb applying MiXCR to the multiplex PCR reads. The repertoire holds 450,000 to 600,000 distinct CDR3 sequences, with about 20% as singletons. This clonotype was observed many times. The CDR3 is 15 residues long. Looked up from germline, CDR1 is MDHEN and CDR2 is SYDVKM. V gave up 7 bases and J gave up 6 bases, with 19 bases separating them.

V and J are TRBV28 and TRBJ1-5, with D maybe TRBD1 (5 bases). The specimen sequenced was blood. The clonotype comes from a middle-aged man with Graves' ophthalmopathy. The DNA for the CDR3 is TGTGCCAGCACAAACGGACGGGGGAGGGGTCAGCCCCAGCATTTT. Its translation is CASTNGRGRGQPQHF. The whole variable domain, remainder taken from reference TRBV28 and TRBJ1-5, is DVKVTQSSRYLVKRTGEKVFLECVQDMDHENMFWYRQDPGLGLRLIYFSYDVKMKEKGDIPEGYSVSREKKERFSLILESASTNQTSMYLCASTNGRGRGQPQHFGDGTRLSIL.